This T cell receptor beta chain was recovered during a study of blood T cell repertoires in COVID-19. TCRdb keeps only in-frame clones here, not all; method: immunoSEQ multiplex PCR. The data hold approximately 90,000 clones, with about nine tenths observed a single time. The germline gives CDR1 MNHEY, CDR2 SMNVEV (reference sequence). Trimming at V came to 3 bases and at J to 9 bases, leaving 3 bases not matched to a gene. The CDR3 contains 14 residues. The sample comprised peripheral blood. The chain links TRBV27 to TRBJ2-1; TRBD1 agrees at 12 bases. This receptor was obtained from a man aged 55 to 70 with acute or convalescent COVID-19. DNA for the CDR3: TGTGCCAGCAGTTTGGGACAGGGGGCCGGTGAGCAGTTCTTC. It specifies CASSLGQGAGEQFF.